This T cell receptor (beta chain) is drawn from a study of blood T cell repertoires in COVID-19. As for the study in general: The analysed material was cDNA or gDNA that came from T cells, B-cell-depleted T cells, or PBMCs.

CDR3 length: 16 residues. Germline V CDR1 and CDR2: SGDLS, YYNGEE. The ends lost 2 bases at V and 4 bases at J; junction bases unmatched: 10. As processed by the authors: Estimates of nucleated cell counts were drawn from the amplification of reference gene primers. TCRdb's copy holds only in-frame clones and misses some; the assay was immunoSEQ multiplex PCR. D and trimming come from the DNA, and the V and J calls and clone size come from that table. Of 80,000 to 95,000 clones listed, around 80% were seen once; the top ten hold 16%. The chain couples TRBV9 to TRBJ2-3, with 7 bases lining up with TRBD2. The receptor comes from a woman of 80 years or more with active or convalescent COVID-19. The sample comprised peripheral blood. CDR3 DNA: TGTGCCAGCAGCGTGGGGGGGGGACTCCCAGCAGATACGCAGTATTTT. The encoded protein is CASSVGGGLPADTQYF. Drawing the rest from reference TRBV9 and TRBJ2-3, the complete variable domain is DSGVTQTPKHLITATGQRVTLRCSPRSGDLSVYWYQQSLDQGLQFLIQYYNGEERAKGNILERFSAQQFPDLHSELNLSSLELGDSALYFCASSVGGGLPADTQYFGPGTRLTVL.